This T cell receptor (beta chain) was recorded in a study of blood T cell repertoires in COVID-19. Background on the study: Acute and convalescent COVID-19 samples came from the United States, Italy and Spain.

Cohort allocation depended upon clinical history that participants reported. Recovered Cohort 3 donors showed two negative PCRs, clearance, or symptom resolution. Original analysis: The authors estimated nucleated cell counts from reference gene primer amplification. Assay used: immunoSEQ multiplex PCR; TCRdb lists only in-frame clones, some missing. V and J calls and clone size are those listed in that table; D and trimming were worked out from the DNA. The sample includes approximately 220,000 clones, 84% of them seen just once. This clonotype was sampled from a woman aged 40 to 50 who had recovered from COVID-19. What was sequenced was PBMCs or T cells enriched from blood (not recorded which).

In DNA form, the CDR3 reads TGTGCCACCAGGGATGACGGAGCCTACGAGCAGTACTTC. This gives the protein CATRDDGAYEQYF. The rearrangement links TRBV27 to TRBJ2-7; TRBD1 might be the D (5 bases). The CDR3 runs 13 residues. Per the germline V gene, CDR1 is MNHEY and CDR2 is SMNVEV (reference sequence). With 10 bases removed from V and 2 bases from J, the gap between germline ends came to 15 bases.